This entry lists 27 T cell receptor beta chains sequenced from one sample in a study of cytomegalovirus exposure and HLA in healthy donors (dated by TCRdb to 2016 to 2017). The library relied on the immunoSEQ multiplex PCR assay. For the multiplex PCR, a mixture combining 60 forward primers for TCR Vbeta segments and 13 reverse primers for TCR Jbeta segments was used. TCRdb took this table from immuneACCESS and kept in-frame rearrangements with V and J called. Such tables lack part of the clones; where checked against another copy, unresolved V genes explain under half of the gap, and the rest is unexplained. The sample records tens of thousands of clones, approximately 72% of which are singletons. The top ten hold 3.4% of the sample. The sample consisted of PBMCs. The origin of the receptors is a woman in her 30s in good health and CMV-seronegative.

The chain recombines TRBV6-5 with TRBJ2-7; the match to TRBD2 covers 12 bases. The CDR3 is 15 amino acids. Germline V CDR1 and CDR2: MNHEY, SVGAGI. The junction had 5 bases not matched to a gene; V was cut back by 2 bases and J by 6 bases. The CDR3, as DNA: TGTGCCAGCAGTTACGGACGACTAGCGGGAGCCGAGCAGTACTTC. Translating it yields CASSYGRLAGAEQYF.

This sequence joins TRBV11-2 and TRBJ2-5, with 8 nucleotides matching TRBD1. The V gene end was trimmed by 3 bases and the J gene end by 3 bases; junction bases not matched to a gene: 6. Per the germline V gene, CDR1 is SGHAT and CDR2 is FQNNGV. CDR3 length: 15 amino acids. In DNA form, the CDR3 reads TGTGCCAGCAGCTTCAACCCGGGACAGGAAGAGACCCAGTACTTC. Its protein product is CASSFNPGQEETQYF.

This clone was counted a few times. J is TRBJ2-1 and V is TRBV6-6, with a tentative D call TRBD2 (6 bases). This CDR3 has 12 amino acids. V was cut by 7 bases and J by 9 bases, with 13 bases left in between. Per the germline V gene, CDR1 is MNHNY and CDR2 is SVGAGI (reference sequence). Here the CDR3 DNA reads TGTGCCAGCATGGCGGGATGGGGTGAGCAGTTCTTC. This translates into CASMAGWGEQFF.

The V gene is TRBV7-6, the J gene TRBJ1-6; possibly TRBD1 for D (6 bases). Looked up from germline, CDR1 is SGHVS and CDR2 is FNYEAQ. The CDR3 consists of 13 residues. Trimming shortened V by 5 bases and J by 10 bases, and 12 bases separated the two germline ends. The CDR3 spells CASSPGVGSPLHF. The CDR3 nucleotides read TGTGCCAGCAGCCCAGGGGTAGGCTCACCCCTCCACTTT.

The rearrangement links TRBV9 to TRBJ1-2; no firm D call. The CDR3 totals 12 residues. Trimming took 5 bases from V and 10 from J, leaving 15 bases between them. The V gene's germline CDR1 is SGDLS and CDR2 YYNGEE. The CDR3 DNA reads as TGTGCCAGCAGTGCCCAGACTATGGCCTACACCTTC. Amino acids: CASSAQTMAYTF.

The CDR3 DNA reads TGTGCCTGGGAAGGGACAGGGGAGCAGTTCTTC. Protein product: CAWEGTGEQFF. The genes are TRBV30 and TRBJ2-1; TRBD1 aligns across 9 bases. CDR1 is GTSNPN, CDR2 SVGIG, per germline (reference sequence). V lost 5 bases to trimming and J lost 10 bases; unmatched junction nucleotides: 3. This CDR3 contains 11 residues.

V gene TRBV18 combines with J gene TRBJ2-3; perhaps TRBD1 as D (5 bases). Germline lookup yields CDR1 KGHSH and CDR2 LQKENI. V dropped 5 bases and J dropped 0 bases, with 12 bases sitting between them. CDR3 length: 15 residues. In DNA, the CDR3 is TGTGCCAGCTCAACCTCTAGGGGAAGCACAGATACGCAGTATTTT. It translates to CASSTSRGSTDTQYF. The complete variable domain, with remaining parts taken from reference TRBV18 and TRBJ2-3, reads NAGVMQNPRHLVRRRGQEARLRCSPMKGHSHVYWYRQLPEEGLKFMVYLQKENIIDESGMPKERFSAEFPKEGPSILRIQQVVRGDSAAYFCASSTSRGSTDTQYFGPGTRLTVL.

The CDR3 protein is CASSVGTGDEQYF. CDR3 DNA sequence: TGTGCCAGCAGCGTGGGGACAGGGGACGAGCAGTACTTC. This chain uses TRBV9 with TRBJ2-7; 10 nucleotides line up with TRBD1. The CDR3 runs 13 residues. J gave up 5 bases and V 2 bases, and 1 base lay outside the gene matches. CDR1 and CDR2 (germline): SGDLS, YYNGEE.

CDR3: CASSFDKSEQYF. The DNA for the CDR3 is TGTGCCAGCAGTTTTGATAAGAGCGAGCAGTACTTC. The rearrangement links TRBV28 to TRBJ2-7; no firm D call. CDR1 MDHEN and CDR2 SYDVKM come from the germline V gene. Trimming shortened V by 3 bases and J by 6 bases, and 9 bases separated the two germline ends. The CDR3 spans 12 residues.

The chain uses TRBV2 and TRBJ1-6, with D tentatively TRBD1 (5 bases). Germline V CDR1 and CDR2: SNHLY, FYNNEI. This CDR3 has 17 amino acids. V lost 2 bases, J lost 0 bases, and 11 bases lay in between. CDR3 in amino acids: CASSEQGIGSYNSPLHF. The DNA of the CDR3 is TGTGCCAGCAGTGAACAGGGTATCGGCTCCTATAATTCACCCCTCCACTTT.

The chain has TRBV5-1 and TRBJ2-7, with D perhaps TRBD1 (6 bases). V was cut by 1 base and J by 5 bases, with 16 bases left in between. This CDR3 is 15 amino acids long. CDR1 SGHRS and CDR2 YFSETQ come from the germline V gene. CDR3 loop: CASSLPRQGRNEQYF. The CDR3 DNA is TGCGCCAGCAGCTTGCCAAGGCAGGGGCGAAACGAGCAGTACTTC.

V is TRBV6-1 and J is TRBJ1-2, with D tentatively TRBD1 (5 bases). CDR1 is MNHNS, CDR2 SASEGT, per germline. The V end was cut by 2 bases, the J end by 4 bases, with 8 bases between. The CDR3 covers 13 residues. For the CDR3, the DNA is TGTGCCAGCAGTGAAAGGGGTAGCTATGGCTACACCTTC. The encoded protein is CASSERGSYGYTF.

The chain employs TRBV6-5 and TRBJ1-2; D may be TRBD1 (5 bases). Germline V gene lookup returns CDR1 MNHEY and CDR2 SVGAGI. This CDR3 is built from 16 residues. V dropped 0 bases and J dropped 4 bases, with 15 bases sitting between them. CDR3 residues: CASSYSGGDRPYGYTF. In DNA form, the CDR3 reads TGTGCCAGCAGTTACTCGGGGGGGGATCGGCCCTATGGCTACACCTTC.

V gene TRBV18 combines with J gene TRBJ1-1, with a tentative D call TRBD1 (6 bases). Trimming took off 2 bases at V and 3 bases at J, with 13 bases between the two ends. The CDR3 loop spans 15 amino acids. Germline lookup yields CDR1 KGHSH and CDR2 LQKENI. The CDR3 region is CASSPFGGGDTEAFF. CDR3 DNA: TGTGCCAGCTCACCATTCGGAGGGGGGGACACTGAAGCTTTCTTT. The full variable domain, completed using reference TRBV18 and TRBJ1-1, is NAGVMQNPRHLVRRRGQEARLRCSPMKGHSHVYWYRQLPEEGLKFMVYLQKENIIDESGMPKERFSAEFPKEGPSILRIQQVVRGDSAAYFCASSPFGGGDTEAFFGQGTRLTVV.

V gene TRBV19 combines with J gene TRBJ2-7, with 8 bases identical to TRBD1. The germline gives CDR1 LNHDA, CDR2 SQIVND (reference sequence). V gave up 1 base and J gave up 2 bases; unmatched junction bases: 1. The CDR3 is 14 amino acids. The DNA for the CDR3 is TGTGCCAGTAGTATAGGGACAGGGACCTACGAGCAGTACTTC. Residues: CASSIGTGTYEQYF.

The chain combines TRBV20-1 with TRBJ2-5; no clear D gene. The ends were cut back, 3 bases at V and 1 base at J, with 3 bases in the middle. In germline, CDR1 is DFQATT, CDR2 SNEGSKA (reference sequence). There are 11 residues in the CDR3. The DNA for the CDR3 is TGCAGTGCTAGTATCCAAGAGACCCAGTACTTC. Its translation: CSASIQETQYF.

The V call is TRBV18, the J call TRBJ2-2, with D maybe TRBD1 (6 bases). In germline, CDR1 is KGHSH, CDR2 LQKENI. Trimming shortened V by 4 bases and J by 5 bases, and 11 bases separated the two germline ends. This CDR3 has 14 residues. CDR3 nucleotides: TGTGCCAGCTCACTAAGACAGGAGACCGGGGAGCTGTTTTTT. It is translated as CASSLRQETGELFF.

The chain uses TRBV7-8 and TRBJ1-1; D is undetermined. The CDR3 length is 14 residues. Germline CDR1 is SGHVS and CDR2 is FQNEAQ. The V end lost 5 bases, the J end lost 2 bases, and 12 bases lay between the germline ends. CDR3 in DNA: TGTGCCAGCAGCCCTCGGGAGGGTAACACTGAAGCTTTCTTT. Translation gives CASSPREGNTEAFF.

The CDR3 DNA reads TGTGCCAGCGTCTGGCAGACTACCTGGCCCCAGCATTTT. This encodes CASVWQTTWPQHF. This sequence joins TRBV21-1 and TRBJ1-5. TRBV21-1 is a pseudogene. The CDR3 loop spans 13 amino acids.

This clone was counted a few times. This chain connects TRBV30 to TRBJ1-1, with D perhaps matching TRBD1 (5 bases). The CDR3 totals 15 residues. V was trimmed by 0 bases and J by 9 bases, leaving 20 bases between them. Germline V gene lookup returns CDR1 GTSNPN and CDR2 SVGIG (reference sequence). This CDR3 is CAWSVQGAVFNQAFF. In DNA, the CDR3 is TGTGCCTGGAGTGTCCAGGGCGCGGTTTTCAACCAAGCTTTCTTT.

This rearrangement joins TRBV30 to TRBJ1-5, with 8 bases lining up with TRBD1. In germline, CDR1 is GTSNPN, CDR2 SVGIG (reference sequence). The CDR3 is made up of 15 amino acids. With V trimmed by 2 bases and J by 5 bases, 8 bases remained unmatched. CDR3 nucleotide sequence: TGTGCCTGGAGTCCGGTCCCGGGACAGGATCAGCCCCAGCATTTT. Protein: CAWSPVPGQDQPQHF.

The rearrangement links TRBV30 to TRBJ2-1; D not certain. The ends were cut back, 4 bases at V and 0 bases at J, with 7 bases in the middle. The germline V gene has CDR1 GTSNPN and CDR2 SVGIG (reference sequence). The CDR3 has 13 amino acids. CDR3 bases: TGTGCCTGGAAGACGGGCTCCTACAATGAGCAGTTCTTC. This sequence encodes CAWKTGSYNEQFF.

The chain joins TRBV19 to TRBJ1-2; perhaps TRBD1 as D (6 bases). Germline lookup yields CDR1 LNHDA and CDR2 SQIVND (reference sequence). CDR3 length: 13 residues. V was clipped by 0 bases and J by 8 bases, with 10 bases between them. The CDR3 region is CASSIDRGIGYTF. As DNA, the CDR3 is TGTGCCAGTAGTATAGACAGGGGAATAGGCTACACCTTC.

The chain carries TRBV15 and TRBJ2-7; D might be TRBD2 (5 bases). The CDR3 covers 15 residues. From germline, CDR1 is LNHNV and CDR2 YYDKDF (reference sequence). V lost 5 bases and J 1 base, leaving 15 bases between the germline ends. DNA for the CDR3: TGTGCCACCAGCGGCGGGTTAAAGCGTTCCTACGAGCAGTACTTC. Residues: CATSGGLKRSYEQYF.

V and J are TRBV21-1 and TRBJ1-2; the table's D call, TRBD1, has no DNA check behind it. TRBV21-1 is reported as a pseudogene. The CDR3 length is 17 residues. The CDR3, as DNA: TGTGCCAGCAGCAAGGACGGCACAGGGGCTCACCCCTATGGCTACACCTTC. This gives the protein CASSKDGTGAHPYGYTF.

The chain has TRBV10-1 and TRBJ2-7; TRBD2 is a possible D gene (5 bases). The V end lost 8 bases, the J end lost 5 bases, and 16 bases lay between the germline ends. The CDR3 length is 13 residues. Germline V CDR1 and CDR2: WNHNN, SYGVQD (reference sequence). The CDR3 loop reads CASPGTLGNEQYF. CDR3 nucleotides: TGCGCCAGCCCGGGAACGCTGGGGAACGAGCAGTACTTC.

This clone was counted once. V gene TRBV30 combines with J gene TRBJ1-2, with a possible D match to TRBD1 (5 bases). V lost 3 bases and J lost 4, with 18 bases in between. The CDR3 is 15 residues long. Germline V gene lookup returns CDR1 GTSNPN and CDR2 SVGIG (reference sequence). CDR3 amino acids: CAWRRGWVGPYGYTF. CDR3 nucleotides: TGTGCCTGGAGGCGGGGCTGGGTAGGGCCCTATGGCTACACCTTC.